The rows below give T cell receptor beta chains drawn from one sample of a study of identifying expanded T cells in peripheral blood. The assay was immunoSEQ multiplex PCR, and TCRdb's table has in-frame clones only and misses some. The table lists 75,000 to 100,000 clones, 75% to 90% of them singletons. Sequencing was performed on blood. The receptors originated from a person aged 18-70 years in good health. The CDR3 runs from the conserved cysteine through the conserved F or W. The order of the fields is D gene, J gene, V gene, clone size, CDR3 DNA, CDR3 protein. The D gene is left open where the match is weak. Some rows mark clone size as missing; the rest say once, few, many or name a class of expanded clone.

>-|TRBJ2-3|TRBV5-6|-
TGTGCCAGCAGCTCCGGGACAACTAGTACGCAGTATTTT
CASSSGTTSTQYF
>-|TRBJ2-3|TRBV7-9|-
TGTGCCAGCAGCCTAATTGGTAGCGGCCACGACGATCTTACGCAGTATTTT
CASSLIGSGHDDLTQYF
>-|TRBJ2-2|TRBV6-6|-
TGTGCCAGCAGTTACTCGGGGGCGCGGAACACCGGGGAGCTGTTTTTT
CASSYSGARNTGELFF
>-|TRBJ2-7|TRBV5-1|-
TGCGCCAGCAGCGCCGGACTGTTAGATTCCTCCTACGAGCAGTACTTC
CASSAGLLDSSYEQYF
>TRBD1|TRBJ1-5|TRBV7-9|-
TGTGCCAGCAGCTTATGGGCAGGGGGCGAATATCAGCCCCAGCATTTT
CASSLWAGGEYQPQHF
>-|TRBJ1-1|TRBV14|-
TGTGCCAGCAGCCCCGCAGGGAAGAACACTGAAGCTTTCTTT
CASSPAGKNTEAFF
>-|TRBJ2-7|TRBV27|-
TGTGCCAGCAGTCTGGCCGGGACGGCCTCCTACGAGCAGTACTTC
CASSLAGTASYEQYF
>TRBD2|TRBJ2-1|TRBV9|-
TGTGCCAGCAGCCCCGGACTAGCGGGGGGTGAGCAGTTCTTC
CASSPGLAGGEQFF
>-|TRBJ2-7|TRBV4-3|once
TGCGCCAGCAGCCAAGAAGCCCGGTCCTACGAGCAGTACTTC
CASSQEARSYEQYF
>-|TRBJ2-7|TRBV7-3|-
TGTGCCAGCAGCTTGGACCCCCGAGGGCAGGGCGACGAGCAGTACTTC
CASSLDPRGQGDEQYF
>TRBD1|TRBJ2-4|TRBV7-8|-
TGTGCCAGCAGCTTATCTTACAGGGGCGCCAAAAACATTCAGTACTTC
CASSLSYRGAKNIQYF
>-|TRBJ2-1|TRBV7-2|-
TGTGCCAGCAGTCTGGGTGGGCTGTTCAATGAGCAGTTCTTC
CASSLGGLFNEQFF
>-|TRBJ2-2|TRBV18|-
TGTGCCAGCTCACCACGGGCGAACACCGGGGAGCTGTTTTTT
CASSPRANTGELFF
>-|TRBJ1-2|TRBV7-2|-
TGTGCCAGCAGCCGAGACGGGAACTATGGCTACACCTTC
CASSRDGNYGYTF
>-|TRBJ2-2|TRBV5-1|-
TGCGCCAGCAGCTTTAGAGGGGAGCTGTTTTTT
CASSFRGELFF
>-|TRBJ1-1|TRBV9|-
TGTGCCAGCAGCGTAGGACAGGACACTGAAGCTTTCTTT
CASSVGQDTEAFF
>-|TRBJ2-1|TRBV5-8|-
TGTGCCAGCAGCTTGTCTGTTCGAGGAGGGGTTAATGAGCAGTTCTTC
CASSLSVRGGVNEQFF
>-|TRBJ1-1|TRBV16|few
TGTGCCAGCAGCCCGTTTGCGAACACTGAAGCTTTCTTT
CASSPFANTEAFF
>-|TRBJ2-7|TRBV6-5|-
TGTGCCAGCAGTTACTCTTCCTCCAGAGACGAGCAGTACTTC
CASSYSSSRDEQYF
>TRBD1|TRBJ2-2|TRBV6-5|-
TGTGCCAGCAGCCTCAGGGGGATCACCGGGGAGCTGTTTTTT
CASSLRGITGELFF
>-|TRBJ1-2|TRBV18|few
TGTGCCAGCCACCTTGGACCATACGGAGGCTACACCTTC
CASHLGPYGGYTF
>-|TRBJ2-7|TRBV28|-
TGTGCCAGCAGGCTACCTCTTGGGGGGTCCTCCGAGCAGTACTTC
CASRLPLGGSSEQYF
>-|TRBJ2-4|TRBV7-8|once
TGTGCCAGCAGACTGGGGCCCGGCCCAGACATTCAGTACTTC
CASRLGPGPDIQYF
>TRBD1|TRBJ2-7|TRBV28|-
TGTGCCAGCAGTCTCTATTCCGGGACAGGGGGTCGCTACGAGCAGTACTTC
CASSLYSGTGGRYEQYF
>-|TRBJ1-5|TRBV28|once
TGTGCCAGCAGTTTATCATCTCCGAAACAGCCCCAGCATTTT
CASSLSSPKQPQHF
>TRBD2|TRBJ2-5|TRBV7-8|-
TGTGCCAGCAGCTTAGTAGCGGGAGTGGAGACCCAGTACTTC
CASSLVAGVETQYF
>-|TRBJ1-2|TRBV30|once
TGTGCCTGGAGTGTCGGGGGGCGCAGGGGAACCTTC
CAWSVGGRRGTF
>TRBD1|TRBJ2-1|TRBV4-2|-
TGTGCCAGCAGCCAAGATAGGGACAGGGTCGTGTTCTTC
CASSQDRDRVVFF
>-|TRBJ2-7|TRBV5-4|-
TGTGCCAGCAGCAGTCTTTACGAGCAGTACTTC
CASSSLYEQYF
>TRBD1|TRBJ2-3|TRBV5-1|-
TGCGCCAGCAGCTTACCGGGACAGGGGTTCGATACGCAGTATTTT
CASSLPGQGFDTQYF
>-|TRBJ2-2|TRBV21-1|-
TGTGCCAGCAGCAAAGCAGGGAGTGGGGGAAACACCGGGGAGCTGTTTTTT
CASSKAGSGGNTGELFF
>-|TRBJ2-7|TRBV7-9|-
TGTGCCAGCAGCTTACAGGGGGGTTTGTACGAGCAGTACTTC
CASSLQGGLYEQYF
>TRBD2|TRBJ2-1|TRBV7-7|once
TGTGCTAGCAGCTTAGGACTAGCGGGGAGCAATGAGCAGTTCTTC
CASSLGLAGSNEQFF
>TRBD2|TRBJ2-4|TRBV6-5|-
TGTGCCAGCACCCCTACCTCTAGCGGAATTCAGTACTTC
CASTPTSSGIQYF
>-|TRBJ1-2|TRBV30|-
TGTGCCTGGAGTAGGACTTACTATGGCTACACCTTC
CAWSRTYYGYTF
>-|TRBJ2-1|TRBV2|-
TGTGCCAGCAAGGAGAGCTCCTACAATGAGCAGTTCTTC
CASKESSYNEQFF
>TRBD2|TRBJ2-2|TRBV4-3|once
TGCGCCAGCAGCCAGCACGGGACTAGCGGGGACACCGGGGAGCTGTTTTTT
CASSQHGTSGDTGELFF
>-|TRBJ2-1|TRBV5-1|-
TGCGCCAGCAGCTTGGGGTGGGAGTTCTCCTACAATGAGCAGTTCTTC
CASSLGWEFSYNEQFF
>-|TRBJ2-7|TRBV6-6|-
TGTGCCAGCAGTGAATCGTACGAGCAGTACTTC
CASSESYEQYF
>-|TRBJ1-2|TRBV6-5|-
TGTGCCAGCAGTTACCCCGATAGCTATGGCTACACCTTC
CASSYPDSYGYTF
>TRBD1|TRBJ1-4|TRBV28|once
TGTGCCAGCAGTTTGCGACAGGGTGGATTCGAAAAACTGTTTTTT
CASSLRQGGFEKLFF
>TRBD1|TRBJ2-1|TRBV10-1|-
TGCGCCAGACCGACAGGGGCGTTCTACAATGAGCAGTTCTTC
CARPTGAFYNEQFF
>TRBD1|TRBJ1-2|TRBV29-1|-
TGCAGCGGTGGGACAGACGGTGGCTACACCTTC
CSGGTDGGYTF
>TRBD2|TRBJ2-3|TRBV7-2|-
TGTGCCAGCAGCTTATTTAAAGCGGGGGCAGATACGCAGTATTTT
CASSLFKAGADTQYF
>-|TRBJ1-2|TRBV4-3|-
TGCGCCAGCAGCCAAGAGATACAGGGCGGAAACTATGGCTACACCTTC
CASSQEIQGGNYGYTF
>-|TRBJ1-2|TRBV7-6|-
TGCGCCAGCAGCCCTGGGGCCTCTGGCGACTATGGCTACACCTTC
CASSPGASGDYGYTF
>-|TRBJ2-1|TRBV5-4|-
TGTGCCAGCAGCTACGGACTGGCCAATGAGCAGTTCTTC
CASSYGLANEQFF
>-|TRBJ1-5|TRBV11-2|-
TGTGCCAGCAGCACCAGTAGCAATCAGCCCCAGCATTTT
CASSTSSNQPQHF
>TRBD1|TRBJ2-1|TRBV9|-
TGTGCCAGCAGCGGGACAGGGGAAACTTACAATGAGCAGTTCTTC
CASSGTGETYNEQFF
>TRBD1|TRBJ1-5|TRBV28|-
TGTGCCAGCAGCTCCACCGACAGGGCCGTTCAGCCCCAGCATTTT
CASSSTDRAVQPQHF
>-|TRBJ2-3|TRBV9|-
TGTGCCAGCAGCGTAGACGCACCACTCCCCGCAGATACGCAGTATTTT
CASSVDAPLPADTQYF
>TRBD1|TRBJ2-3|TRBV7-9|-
TGTGCCAGCAGCCCTAGACAGGGGGGCAGCACAGATACGCAGTATTTT
CASSPRQGGSTDTQYF